This T cell receptor beta chain was retrieved from a study of blood T cell repertoires in COVID-19. Measured with immunoSEQ multiplex PCR; TCRdb has only the in-frame clones, and not every one. The sample holds about 50,000 clones, 70% to 90% seen once. Between the trimmed V and J ends, which lost 0 bases and 8 bases, there was a span of 13 bases. CDR3 size: 15 residues. Germline CDR1 and CDR2: MNHEY and SVGAGI. Individuals aged roughly 18 to 100 years were recruited from 24 US areas. The sample was PBMCs or T cells enriched from blood (not recorded which). This receptor was taken from a woman in her forties or fifties who had recovered from COVID-19. This chain uses TRBV6-5 with TRBJ2-2; D gene unclear. CDR3 sequence reads: CASSYSRYPTGELFF. The CDR3 DNA is TGTGCCAGCAGTTACTCGAGATACCCCACTGGGGAGCTGTTTTTT.